A selection of T cell receptor beta chains follows, all from one sample in a study of blood T cell repertoires in COVID-19. Repertoires were generated with immunoSEQ multiplex PCR, while TCRdb's copy carries only in-frame clones and drops some. Of 150,000 to 200,000 clones in the sample, approximately 88% are singletons; the top ten hold approximately 13%. The material sequenced was PBMCs or T cells enriched from blood (not recorded which). The source of these receptors is a woman between 55 and 75 years old who had recovered from COVID-19. The CDR3 runs from the conserved cysteine through the conserved F or W. A D gene is named only where the DNA matches it firmly. Clone size is stated in some rows and not others, as once, few, many or a class when expanded.

v_call	d_call	j_call	clone_size	cdr3_nt	cdr3_aa
TRBV18	TRBD1	TRBJ1-2	NA	TGTGCCAGCTCACGTGACCGGGACAGGGGCGATGGCTACACCTTC	CASSRDRDRGDGYTF
TRBV6-5	TRBD1	TRBJ1-2	NA	TGTGCCAGCAGTAACCCGGGACAGGGAAATGGCTACACCTTC	CASSNPGQGNGYTF
TRBV20-1	NA	TRBJ1-5	NA	TGCAGTGCTAGGGACACCGTTACCCAGCATTTT	CSARDTVTQHF
TRBV19	NA	TRBJ1-5	NA	TGTGCCAGTAGCCAGGCTCGCAATCAGCCCCAGCATTTT	CASSQARNQPQHF
TRBV11-2	NA	TRBJ1-1	once	TGTGCCAGCAGCCCCATCACAGGTTTGAACACTGAAGCTTTCTTT	CASSPITGLNTEAFF
TRBV4-1	TRBD1	TRBJ2-7	NA	TGCGCCAGCAGCCACACCCAGGGGGCGGGAACGACCTACGAGCAGTACTTC	CASSHTQGAGTTYEQYF
TRBV29-1	NA	TRBJ2-7	NA	TGCAGCGTTGTCCTCTGGGCAGGGACCTACGAGCAGTACTTC	CSVVLWAGTYEQYF
TRBV12-5	TRBD1	TRBJ1-1	NA	TGTGCTAGTGGTTTGAGACAGGGGAGGACTGAAGCTTTCTTT	CASGLRQGRTEAFF
TRBV25-1	NA	TRBJ2-5	NA	TGTGCCAGCAGTACCCAACCACAGGAGACCCAGTACTTC	CASSTQPQETQYF
TRBV20-1	NA	TRBJ1-2	NA	TGCAGTGCTAGTATATCGACAGGCCACTATGGCTACACCTTC	CSASISTGHYGYTF
TRBV11-2	TRBD1	TRBJ1-2	NA	TGTGCCAGCAGCTTGGGACAGGGCCCCTATGGCTACACCTTC	CASSLGQGPYGYTF
TRBV3-1/TRBV3-2	NA	TRBJ1-1	NA	TGTGCCAGCAGCCGAGGACAGTGGAACACTGAAGCTTTCTTT	CASSRGQWNTEAFF
TRBV4-1	TRBD2	TRBJ2-2	NA	TGCGCCAGCAGCCAAAGGAGCGGGGCCGGGATCCTAGCCCCCGGGGAGCTGTTTTTT	CASSQRSGAGILAPGELFF
TRBV5-1	TRBD1	TRBJ1-6	NA	TGCGCCAGCAGCTTAGGGGGCGCTTCACCCCTCCACTTT	CASSLGGASPLHF
TRBV7-8	NA	TRBJ1-1	NA	TGTGCCAGCAGCTTAGGCCCAGGGCAGGCTGAAGCTTTCTTT	CASSLGPGQAEAFF
TRBV24-1	TRBD1	TRBJ2-2	NA	TGTGCCACCAGTGACCCCCCCGGACAGGGAGGCGGGGAGCTGTTTTTT	CATSDPPGQGGGELFF
TRBV11-2	NA	TRBJ1-1	NA	TGTGCCAGCAGCTTAGAACCCCAGGGGGAAGCTTTCTTT	CASSLEPQGEAFF
TRBV6-5	TRBD2	TRBJ2-1	NA	TGTGCCAGCAGTACCGGGACTAGATATTACAATGAGCAGTTCTTC	CASSTGTRYYNEQFF
TRBV7-8	NA	TRBJ2-5	NA	TGTGCCAGCAGCGAGGGGGAGGGGACCCAGTACTTC	CASSEGEGTQYF
TRBV7-3	NA	TRBJ2-1	NA	TGTGCCAGCAGCCCTGTGACTAGTCGGGGCAATGAGCAGTTCTTC	CASSPVTSRGNEQFF
TRBV5-1	TRBD1	TRBJ2-5	NA	TGCGCCAGCAGGACAGGGCGGGCGCAAGAGACCCAGTACTTC	CASRTGRAQETQYF
TRBV27	NA	TRBJ2-6	NA	TGTGCCAGCAGCCCCCCCGGTTCTCACTCTGGGGCCAACGTCCTGACTTTC	CASSPPGSHSGANVLTF
TRBV4-1	NA	TRBJ1-4	NA	TGCGCCAGCAGCCAACCCACAATCAAAAAACTGTTTTTT	CASSQPTIKKLFF
TRBV19	NA	TRBJ1-5	NA	TGTGCCAGTAGTATTGGCGGAGATCAGCCCCAGCATTTT	CASSIGGDQPQHF
TRBV7-3	NA	TRBJ1-1	NA	TGTGCCAGCAGCTTGAGCCGGAACACTGAAGCTTTCTTT	CASSLSRNTEAFF
TRBV6-5	NA	TRBJ1-2	NA	TGTGCCAGCAGTTGGTCGGGGCAGGGGAATGGCTACACCTTC	CASSWSGQGNGYTF
TRBV9	NA	TRBJ2-3	NA	TGTGCCAGCAGCTCCCGGTCTAGCACAGATACGCAGTATTTT	CASSSRSSTDTQYF
TRBV5-4	NA	TRBJ2-7	NA	TGTGCCAGCAGCCTATCCACTACGTACTACGAGCAGTACTTC	CASSLSTTYYEQYF
TRBV30	NA	TRBJ2-5	NA	TGTGCCTGGAGTGTACAGTCACAGGCCCAGCGTGGGACCCAGTACTTC	CAWSVQSQAQRGTQYF
TRBV4-1	NA	TRBJ2-1	NA	TGCGCCAGCACTCGCTCTGGCGGGGCTTACAATGAGCAGTTCTTC	CASTRSGGAYNEQFF
TRBV30	TRBD2	TRBJ2-1	few	TGTGCCTGGAGTGTAGGGACTAGGAGTGAGCAGTTCTTC	CAWSVGTRSEQFF
TRBV19	TRBD1	TRBJ1-1	NA	TGTGCCAGTAGTATAGAAAGGGACAGGGGGAGGGGAGCTGAAGCTTTCTTT	CASSIERDRGRGAEAFF
TRBV5-4	NA	TRBJ2-7	NA	TGTGCCAGCAGCGGCGCATCGACAGACTCCTACGAGCAGTACTTC	CASSGASTDSYEQYF
TRBV28	TRBD2	TRBJ2-1	NA	TGTGCCAGCAGTCTAGCGGGAGCTATTAATGAGCAGTTCTTC	CASSLAGAINEQFF
TRBV3-1/TRBV3-2	TRBD2	TRBJ2-1	NA	TGTGCCAGCAGCGGTCTAGCGGGGGGGGGCAATGAGCAGTTCTTC	CASSGLAGGGNEQFF
TRBV28	NA	TRBJ2-7	NA	TGTGCCAGCAGTTTATCAGGGGGGAGATACGAGCAGTACTTC	CASSLSGGRYEQYF
TRBV10-2	TRBD1	TRBJ1-2	once	TGCGCCAGCGCCCCCCAGGGGGACTATGGCTACACCTTC	CASAPQGDYGYTF
TRBV19	NA	TRBJ2-6	once	TGTGCCAGTAGTTCGAGGTTTGAGAGGACACGAGTTCTGGGGGCCAACGTCCTGACTTTC	CASSSRFERTRVLGANVLTF
TRBV10-2	NA	TRBJ2-3	NA	TGCGCCAGCAACTACGGGCTAGGGGGAGATACGCAGTATTTT	CASNYGLGGDTQYF
TRBV7-9	NA	TRBJ2-1	NA	TGTGCCAGCAGCCCTAGTGCTACCTACAATGAGCAGTTCTTC	CASSPSATYNEQFF
TRBV19	TRBD2	TRBJ2-3	NA	TGTGCCAGTAGCCACCCTAGCGGAGATACGCAGTATTTT	CASSHPSGDTQYF
TRBV10-2	TRBD2	TRBJ2-3	NA	TGCGCCAGCAGTGAGCGGGGGGTAAGCACAGATACGCAGTATTTT	CASSERGVSTDTQYF
TRBV5-1	NA	TRBJ1-1	NA	TGCGCCAGCAGAACAAAGAACACTGAAGCTTTCTTT	CASRTKNTEAFF
TRBV7-8	NA	TRBJ1-1	NA	TGTGCCAGCAGCGAGAGACGGGGGTACACTGAAGCTTTCTTT	CASSERRGYTEAFF
TRBV19	TRBD1	TRBJ1-2	NA	TGTGCCAGTAGACGGGACAGGGTGGACTATGGCTACACCTTC	CASRRDRVDYGYTF
TRBV4-1	TRBD2	TRBJ2-5	NA	TGCGCCAGCAGCTATGGACTAGCCGAGACCCAGTACTTC	CASSYGLAETQYF
TRBV19	NA	TRBJ1-4	NA	TGTGCCAGTAGGCAGGCAGCAACTAATGAAAAACTGTTTTTT	CASRQAATNEKLFF
TRBV19	NA	TRBJ1-2	once	TGTGCCAGTAGTACCCTCGCAGACTATGGCTACACCTTC	CASSTLADYGYTF
TRBV27	NA	TRBJ1-1	few	TGTGCCAGCAGTTCCAACCGGGACACCCATTCTGAAGCTTTCTTT	CASSSNRDTHSEAFF
TRBV28	NA	TRBJ1-2	once	TGTGCCAGCAGTTCCAGGGCGCGGGGCTATGGCTACACCTTC	CASSSRARGYGYTF
TRBV28	NA	TRBJ1-1	NA	TGTGCCAGCAGATCGATATCCGGAAGCCTAGGGAACACTGAAGCTTTCTTT	CASRSISGSLGNTEAFF
TRBV3-1/TRBV3-2	NA	TRBJ1-1	NA	TGTGCCAGCAGCCAAGAGTCACAGGGGAACACTGAAGCTTTCTTT	CASSQESQGNTEAFF
TRBV4-1	TRBD1	TRBJ2-3	once	TGCGCCAGCAGGAGAGGGACAGTAGGTTTTTCCCCTAGCACAGATACGCAGTATTTT	CASRRGTVGFSPSTDTQYF
TRBV5-1	NA	TRBJ2-1	NA	TGCGCCAGCAGCTTCACAGGGCGTCCGAGCTCCTACAATGAGCAGTTCTTC	CASSFTGRPSSYNEQFF
TRBV4-1	NA	TRBJ2-5	NA	TGCGCCAGCAGCCGTACTCCACCCGGTAACGATCAAGAGACCCAGTACTTC	CASSRTPPGNDQETQYF
TRBV30	NA	TRBJ1-1	NA	TGTGCCTGGAGTAGACAGTTGAACACTGAAGCTTTCTTT	CAWSRQLNTEAFF
TRBV23-1	NA	TRBJ1-5	NA	TGCGCCAGCAGTCAATCTTTACATATCAGGGTTCGCAATCAGCCCCAGCATTTT	CASSQSLHIRVRNQPQHF
TRBV28	TRBD1	TRBJ2-7	NA	TGTGCCAGCGTAACCCAGGGGGACGAGCAGTACTTC	CASVTQGDEQYF